Listed below are T cell receptor beta chains from one sample, sequenced in a study of blood T cell repertoires in COVID-19. TCRdb's copy holds only in-frame clones and misses some; the assay was immunoSEQ multiplex PCR. The sample carries 470,000 or so clones, approximately 85% recorded once. The sequencing input was peripheral blood. The source of these receptors is a human donor in a cohort sampled during active COVID-19. Each CDR3 is given with its conserved first and last residue. D genes are given only for firm matches. Some rows have no size entry. The others give once, few or many, or a class for an expanded clone.

V gene	D gene	J gene	clone size	CDR3 protein	CDR3 DNA
TRBV27	TRBD1	TRBJ2-1	.	CASSLGTGLYNEQFF	TGTGCCAGCAGTTTAGGGACAGGGTTATACAATGAGCAGTTCTTC
TRBV29-1	.	TRBJ1-5	.	CSAAPAGSNQPQHF	TGCAGCGCCGCCCCCGCAGGGAGCAATCAGCCCCAGCATTTT
TRBV28	TRBD2	TRBJ2-2	.	CASSLFAGEGFNTGELFF	TGTGCCAGCAGTTTATTCGCGGGGGAGGGATTTAACACCGGGGAGCTGTTTTTT
TRBV7-2	.	TRBJ1-1	.	CASRFVGASEAFF	TGTGCCAGCAGGTTCGTTGGTGCGTCCGAAGCTTTCTTT
TRBV7-9	TRBD1	TRBJ1-2	few	CASSSEGASYGYTF	TGTGCCAGCAGTTCCGAGGGGGCAAGCTATGGCTACACCTTC
TRBV12-3/TRBV12-4	.	TRBJ2-1	few	CASSFPPSHEQFF	TGTGCCAGCAGTTTTCCCCCAAGCCATGAGCAGTTCTTC
TRBV29-1	TRBD2	TRBJ2-3	once	CSEAGGPTDTQYF	TGCAGCGAAGCGGGAGGGCCAACAGATACGCAGTATTTT
TRBV28	.	TRBJ1-5	.	CASSALDQPQHF	TGTGCCAGCAGTGCGCTCGATCAGCCCCAGCATTTT
TRBV3-1/TRBV3-2	TRBD2	TRBJ2-7	.	CASSQTSGSYEQYF	TGTGCCAGCAGCCAGACTAGCGGGAGCTACGAGCAGTACTTC
TRBV27	.	TRBJ2-1	.	CASSLAPFVPVGNEQFF	TGTGCCAGCAGTTTAGCCCCTTTCGTCCCGGTCGGGAATGAGCAGTTCTTC
TRBV15	TRBD1	TRBJ2-1	.	CAIQRGRDSYNEQFF	TGTGCCATTCAAAGGGGGCGAGACTCCTACAATGAGCAGTTCTTC
TRBV5-6	TRBD1	TRBJ1-2	.	CASSLVGQEDGYTF	TGTGCCAGCAGCTTGGTCGGACAGGAGGATGGCTACACCTTC
TRBV7-2	TRBD1	TRBJ1-2	few	CASSQPGTVIYGYTF	TGTGCCAGCAGCCAACCAGGGACAGTAATATATGGCTACACCTTC
TRBV12-3/TRBV12-4	.	TRBJ1-1	.	CASSFVVTTEAFF	TGTGCCAGCAGTTTCGTAGTAACCACTGAAGCTTTCTTT
TRBV18	.	TRBJ1-4	.	CASSPPVQAGNEKLFF	TGTGCCAGCTCACCACCGGTCCAAGCGGGGAATGAAAAACTGTTTTTT
TRBV7-3	.	TRBJ2-2	.	CASSLGYRPNTGELFF	TGTGCCAGCAGCTTAGGGTACAGGCCTAACACCGGGGAGCTGTTTTTT
TRBV7-2	.	TRBJ2-5	once	CASSLASVRSGAYQETQYF	TGTGCCAGCAGCTTAGCGTCGGTAAGAAGCGGAGCGTACCAAGAGACCCAGTACTTC
TRBV7-7	.	TRBJ2-1	.	CASSLERRSSYNEQFF	TGTGCTAGCAGCTTAGAACGCCGTAGCTCCTACAATGAGCAGTTCTTC
TRBV5-1	TRBD2	TRBJ2-3	.	CASRPFFASGRADTQYF	TGCGCCAGCAGGCCTTTTTTTGCGAGCGGGAGGGCAGATACGCAGTATTTT
TRBV7-8	.	TRBJ1-3	once	CASSLARGNTIYF	TGTGCCAGCAGCTTAGCGCGTGGAAACACCATATATTTT
TRBV6-5	.	TRBJ2-3	.	CASSYGATNTQYF	TGTGCCAGCAGTTATGGGGCTACAAATACGCAGTATTTT
TRBV28	.	TRBJ1-5	.	CASSSGEWHQPQHF	TGTGCCAGCAGTTCAGGGGAATGGCATCAGCCCCAGCATTTT
TRBV30	.	TRBJ1-1	.	CAWTAFVETEAFF	TGTGCCTGGACCGCGTTCGTGGAGACTGAAGCTTTCTTT
TRBV19	TRBD1	TRBJ1-4	.	CASSISRTGGGEKLFF	TGTGCCAGTAGTATATCCCGGACAGGGGGAGGTGAAAAACTGTTTTTT
TRBV19	TRBD1	TRBJ2-1	.	CASRPGQGADNEQFF	TGTGCCAGTAGACCAGGACAGGGGGCGGACAATGAGCAGTTCTTC
TRBV28	.	TRBJ1-4	.	CASSFWGGVGEKLFF	TGTGCCAGCAGTTTCTGGGGAGGGGTAGGCGAAAAACTGTTTTTT
TRBV7-2	TRBD1	TRBJ2-6	.	CASSTQTGAAGANVLTF	TGTGCCAGCAGCACCCAGACAGGGGCTGCTGGGGCCAACGTCCTGACTTTC
TRBV5-1	TRBD1	TRBJ1-1	.	CASSGETGEYTEAFF	TGCGCCAGCAGCGGCGAGACAGGGGAGTACACTGAAGCTTTCTTT
TRBV5-1	TRBD1	TRBJ1-5	.	CASRQGSDQPQHF	TGCGCCAGCCGACAGGGTTCAGATCAGCCCCAGCATTTT
TRBV5-8	TRBD1	TRBJ1-5	.	CASSLAIGQGGQPQHF	TGTGCCAGCAGCTTGGCTATCGGACAGGGAGGCCAGCCCCAGCATTTT
TRBV12-3/TRBV12-4	.	TRBJ1-1	once	CASSPNTEAFF	TGTGCCAGCAGCCCTAACACTGAAGCTTTCTTT
TRBV18	TRBD1	TRBJ2-1	.	CASSRQGDPYNEQFF	TGTGCCAGCTCACGACAGGGGGACCCCTACAATGAGCAGTTCTTC
TRBV10-1	.	TRBJ2-4	once	CASSESGLAKNIQYF	TGCGCCAGCAGTGAGAGCGGGCTAGCCAAAAACATTCAGTACTTC
TRBV4-2	TRBD2	TRBJ2-1	.	CASSPPGGNEQFF	TGTGCCAGCAGCCCCCCGGGGGGCAATGAGCAGTTCTTC
TRBV29-1	TRBD2	TRBJ2-1	.	CSGGTSGKGEQFF	TGCAGCGGGGGGACTAGCGGGAAGGGTGAGCAGTTCTTC